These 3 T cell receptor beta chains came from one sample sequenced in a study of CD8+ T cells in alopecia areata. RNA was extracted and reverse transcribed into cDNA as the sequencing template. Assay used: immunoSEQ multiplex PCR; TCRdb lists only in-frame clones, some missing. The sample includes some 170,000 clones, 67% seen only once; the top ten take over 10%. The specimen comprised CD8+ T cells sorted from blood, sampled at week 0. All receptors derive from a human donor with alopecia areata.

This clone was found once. The CDR3 DNA follows: TGCGCCAGCAGCCTACGGACAGGGGACATCTATGGCTACACCTTC. This gives the protein CASSLRTGDIYGYTF. The chain is built from TRBV5-1 and TRBJ1-2; 9 nucleotides match TRBD1. The CDR3 covers 15 residues. CDR1 and CDR2 from the germline V gene are SGHRS and YFSETQ. Trimming took 4 bases from V and 4 from J; bases not matched to a gene: 8.

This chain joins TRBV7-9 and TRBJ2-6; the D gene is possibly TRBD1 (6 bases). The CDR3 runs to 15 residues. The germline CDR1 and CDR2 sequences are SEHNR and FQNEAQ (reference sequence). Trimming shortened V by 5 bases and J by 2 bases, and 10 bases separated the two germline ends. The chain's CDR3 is CASSHRVTGANVLTF. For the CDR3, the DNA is TGTGCCAGCAGCCACAGGGTTACTGGGGCCAACGTCCTGACTTTC.

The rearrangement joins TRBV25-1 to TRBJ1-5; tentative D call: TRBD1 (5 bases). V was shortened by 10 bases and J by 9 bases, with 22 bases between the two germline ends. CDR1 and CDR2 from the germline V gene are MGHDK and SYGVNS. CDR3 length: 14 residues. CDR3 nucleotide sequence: TGTGCCACCCCGGGAATGGGAGGGGTAGGGCCCCAGCATTTT. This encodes CATPGMGGVGPQHF.